This T cell receptor (beta chain) was identified during a study of blood T cell repertoires in COVID-19. Only in-frame clones appear in the TCRdb table, and some are missing; sequencing was by immunoSEQ multiplex PCR. The sample shows roughly 400,000 clones, 87% of them seen only once. The CDR3 consists of 16 residues. V was pared by 1 base and J by 2 bases, with 11 bases between. Germline V gene data show CDR1 as SGHAT and CDR2 as FQNNGV. Sequencing was done on a sample of PBMCs or T cells enriched from blood (not recorded which). The V gene is TRBV11-2, the J gene TRBJ2-2; the D is unclear. The TCR was taken from a woman between 45 and 60 years old who had recovered from COVID-19. The CDR3 spells CASSLGQARNTGELFF. For the CDR3, the DNA is TGTGCCAGCAGCTTAGGGCAGGCTCGAAACACCGGGGAGCTGTTTTTT.